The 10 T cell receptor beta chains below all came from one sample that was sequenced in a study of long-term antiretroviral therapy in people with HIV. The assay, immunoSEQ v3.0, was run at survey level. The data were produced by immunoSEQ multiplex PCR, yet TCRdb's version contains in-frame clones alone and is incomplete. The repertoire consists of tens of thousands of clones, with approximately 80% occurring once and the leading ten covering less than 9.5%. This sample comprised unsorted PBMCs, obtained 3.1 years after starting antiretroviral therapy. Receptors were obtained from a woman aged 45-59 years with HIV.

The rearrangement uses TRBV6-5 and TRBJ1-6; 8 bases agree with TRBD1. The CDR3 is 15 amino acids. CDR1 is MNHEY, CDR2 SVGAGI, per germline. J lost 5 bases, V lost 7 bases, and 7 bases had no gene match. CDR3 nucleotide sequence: TGTGCCAGCACCCGCACAGGGGGTAATAATTCACCCCTCCACTTT. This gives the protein CASTRTGGNNSPLHF.

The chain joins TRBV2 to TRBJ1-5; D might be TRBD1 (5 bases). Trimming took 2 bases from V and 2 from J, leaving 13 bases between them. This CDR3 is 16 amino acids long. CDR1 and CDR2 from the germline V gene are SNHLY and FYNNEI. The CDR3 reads CASSELGGGGNQPQHF. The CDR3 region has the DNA TGTGCCAGCAGTGAACTCGGGGGAGGTGGCAATCAGCCCCAGCATTTT.

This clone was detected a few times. The CDR3 DNA reads as TGTGCCACCCTTGGGTATGGCTACACCTTC. Its protein product is CATLGYGYTF. V usage is TRBV15 and J usage is TRBJ1-2; D unclear. Trimming pared 8 bases from V and 5 bases from J, leaving 6 bases between. CDR1 is LNHNV, CDR2 YYDKDF, per germline (reference sequence). The CDR3 totals 10 residues.

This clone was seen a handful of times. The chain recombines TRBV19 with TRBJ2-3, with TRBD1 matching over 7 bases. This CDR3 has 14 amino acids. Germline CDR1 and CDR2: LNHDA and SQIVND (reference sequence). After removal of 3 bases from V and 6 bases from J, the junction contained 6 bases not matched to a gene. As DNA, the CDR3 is TGTGCCAGTAGTATGGACAGGTCGAGGGATACGCAGTATTTT. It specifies CASSMDRSRDTQYF.

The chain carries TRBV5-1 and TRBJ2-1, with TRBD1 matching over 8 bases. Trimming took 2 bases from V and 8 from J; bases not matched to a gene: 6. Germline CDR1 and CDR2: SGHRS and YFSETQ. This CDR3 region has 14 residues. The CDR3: CASSLRQGSDEQFF. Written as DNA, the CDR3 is TGCGCCAGCAGCTTAAGACAGGGGAGCGATGAGCAGTTCTTC.

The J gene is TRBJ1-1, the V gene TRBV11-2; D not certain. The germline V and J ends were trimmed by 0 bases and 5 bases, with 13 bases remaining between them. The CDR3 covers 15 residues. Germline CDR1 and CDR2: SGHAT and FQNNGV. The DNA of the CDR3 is TGTGCCAGCAGCTTAGATCCGACAACGCTGACTGAAGCTTTCTTT. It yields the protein CASSLDPTTLTEAFF.

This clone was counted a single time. Written as DNA, the CDR3 is TGTGCCAGTAGCCCCAAGGGGACAGGGTCGAGAGAGCAGTACTTC. Protein sequence: CASSPKGTGSREQYF. The V call is TRBV19, the J call TRBJ2-7, with 9 bases matching TRBD1. Losses at the gene ends were 6 bases for V and 7 bases for J; bases not matched to a gene: 13. The CDR3 runs 15 residues. Germline V gene sequence: CDR1 LNHDA, CDR2 SQIVND (reference sequence).

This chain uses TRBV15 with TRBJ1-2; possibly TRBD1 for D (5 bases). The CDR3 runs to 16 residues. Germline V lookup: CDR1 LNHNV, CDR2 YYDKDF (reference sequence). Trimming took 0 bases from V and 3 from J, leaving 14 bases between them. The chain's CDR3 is CATSREGVEIDYGYTF. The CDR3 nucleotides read TGTGCCACCAGCAGAGAAGGGGTAGAAATCGACTATGGCTACACCTTC.

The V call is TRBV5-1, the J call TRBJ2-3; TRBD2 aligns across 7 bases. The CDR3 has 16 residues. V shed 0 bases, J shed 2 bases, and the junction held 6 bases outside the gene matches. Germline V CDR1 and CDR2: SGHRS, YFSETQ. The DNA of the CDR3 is TGCGCCAGCAGCTTGGCGGGGAGGGGATACACAGATACGCAGTATTTT. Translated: CASSLAGRGYTDTQYF.

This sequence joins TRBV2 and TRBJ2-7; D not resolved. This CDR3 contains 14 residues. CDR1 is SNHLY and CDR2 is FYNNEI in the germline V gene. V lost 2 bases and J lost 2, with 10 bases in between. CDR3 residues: CASSEPLRPYEQYV. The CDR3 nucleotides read TGTGCCAGCAGTGAACCCTTGAGACCCTACGAGCAGTACGTC.